The sequence of this T cell receptor beta chain was determined in a study of cytotoxic CD8 clonotypes in ibrutinib-treated CLL. Study-level results: Baseline values of clonality outstripped age-matched healthy donors and followed circulating CD8+ T-cell counts. Treatment left the uncommon public clonotypes either contracted or stable in frequency.

Libraries were prepared by immunoSEQ multiplex PCR; TCRdb keeps only in-frame clonotypes and omits some of them. This sample has fewer than 400,000 clones, with around 66% found just once. As concerns this clone: Antigen specificity is unknown.

The sample in question was PBMCs, obtained after 36 months of ibrutinib treatment. This sequence originates from a human donor with chronic lymphocytic leukemia.

The CDR3 coding sequence is TGTGCCAGCCAAGAGCTAGCGGGAAGAACCGGGGAGCTGTTTTTT. Its translation: CASQELAGRTGELFF. This sequence joins TRBV28 and TRBJ2-2, with 9 bases aligning to TRBD2. Per germline, CDR1 MDHEN and CDR2 SYDVKM. The CDR3 runs to 15 residues. With V trimmed by 8 bases and J by 5 bases, 9 bases remained unmatched.